These T cell receptor beta chains were read from a single sample in a study of OX40 agonist ivuxolimab in advanced cancers. Only in-frame clones appear in the TCRdb table, and some are missing; sequencing was by immunoSEQ multiplex PCR. The sample consists of 48,000 or so clones, roughly three quarters of them appearing once. Sequencing used CD4+ or CD8+ T cells sorted from blood, obtained in a trial of the OX40 agonist ivuxolimab. These receptors all stem from an adult with an advanced solid tumor such as melanoma, head and neck, liver or kidney cancer. CDR3s include the opening cysteine and the closing phenylalanine or tryptophan. D genes are given only for firm matches. Some rows mark clone size as missing; the rest say once, few, many or name a class of expanded clone.

size,J,D,V,DNA,CDR3
large,TRBJ2-7,TRBD2,TRBV7-2,TGTGCCAGCAGCTCCTGGACTAGCGGGAACGAGCAGTACTTC,CASSSWTSGNEQYF
-,TRBJ2-1,-,TRBV7-2,TGTGCCAGCAGCTTAGGACTAAACAATGAGCAGTTCTTC,CASSLGLNNEQFF
-,TRBJ2-3,TRBD2,TRBV4-3,TGCGCCAGCAGCCAGAGGGAGGGCGCAGATACGCAGTATTTT,CASSQREGADTQYF
-,TRBJ2-3,TRBD2,TRBV5-1,TGTGCCAGCAGCCCGGGACTAGCGGGAGGTGGAGATACGCAGTATTTT,CASSPGLAGGGDTQYF
-,TRBJ1-5,-,TRBV14,TGTGCCAGCAGCCAAGGTTTCAATCAGCCCCAGCATTTT,CASSQGFNQPQHF
few,TRBJ1-2,-,TRBV6-4,TGTGCCAGCACCCGGGGGGGGTATGGCTACACCTTC,CASTRGGYGYTF
few,TRBJ1-2,-,TRBV13,TGTGCCAGCAGCTATAGGCGTGGCTACACCTTC,CASSYRRGYTF
-,TRBJ1-2,-,TRBV5-1,TGCGCCAGCAGCTCGTCCTCAGGGGAGGGTAACTATGGCTACACCTTC,CASSSSSGEGNYGYTF
-,TRBJ2-7,-,TRBV7-2,TGTGCCAGCAGCTTAGGTTTTAGGTCCGAGCAGTACTTC,CASSLGFRSEQYF
-,TRBJ2-7,-,TRBV27,TGTGCCAGCAGCTTCTCGATAGGGCAAAGCTCCTACGAGCAGTACTTC,CASSFSIGQSSYEQYF
-,TRBJ2-1,TRBD2,TRBV5-5,TGTGCCAGCAGCACCTTTACTAGCGGGGATTACAATGAGCAGTTCTTC,CASSTFTSGDYNEQFF
-,TRBJ2-5,-,TRBV9,TGTGCCAGCAGCGTGTCCGGGGGGCTGGAGACCCAGTACTTC,CASSVSGGLETQYF
-,TRBJ1-6,-,TRBV6-5,TGTGCCAGCAGTTACTGGGACAACTCTAATTCACCCCTCCACTTT,CASSYWDNSNSPLHF
-,TRBJ2-7,-,TRBV7-6,TGTGCCAGCAGCTTAGGGGCTAGCTCCTACGAGCAGTACTTC,CASSLGASSYEQYF
-,TRBJ2-2,TRBD1,TRBV19,TGTGCCAGTAGGGACAGGGGGCGCAGCGACGGGGAGCTGTTTTTT,CASRDRGRSDGELFF
-,TRBJ1-1,-,TRBV29-1,TGCAGCGTTGGGCCAGGGTGGGGGATGAACACTGAAGCTTTCTTT,CSVGPGWGMNTEAFF
-,TRBJ2-7,-,TRBV2,TGTGCCAGCAGTCCCGGGACAAGTTTCGACGAGCAGTACTTC,CASSPGTSFDEQYF
once,TRBJ2-7,TRBD1,TRBV19,TGTGCCACTAAGCCTACAGGGGGGTCGGGCTACGAGCAGTACTTC,CATKPTGGSGYEQYF
-,TRBJ1-1,TRBD1,TRBV2,TGTGCCAGCAGTGGGCGACAGGGAGGCGCTGAAGCTTTCTTT,CASSGRQGGAEAFF
-,TRBJ2-7,-,TRBV21-1,TGTGCCAGCAGCAAAGAGACAGGGGGCAAGGTCAGGTCCTACGAGCAGTACTTC,CASSKETGGKVRSYEQYF
-,TRBJ2-2,TRBD2,TRBV5-1,TGCGCCAGCAATAGCGGGAGCGGTGGGGAGCTGTTTTTT,CASNSGSGGELFF
-,TRBJ1-1,TRBD1,TRBV7-6,TGTGCCAGCAGCAAACAGGGGGTGACTGAAGCTTTCTTT,CASSKQGVTEAFF
-,TRBJ2-7,TRBD1,TRBV11-2,TGTGCCAGCAGCTTGGAGAGACAGGGTGAGCAGTACTTC,CASSLERQGEQYF
-,TRBJ2-7,-,TRBV5-8,TGTGCCAGCAGCCTACCGGGACCGGCCTACGAGCAGTACTTC,CASSLPGPAYEQYF
-,TRBJ1-3,TRBD1,TRBV18,TGTGCCAGCTCACCAAACAGGGGGGTTCCTGGAAACACCATATATTTT,CASSPNRGVPGNTIYF
-,TRBJ1-2,-,TRBV4-3,TGCGCCAGCAGCCAAGATGGGGGGGGGAACTATGGCTACACCTTC,CASSQDGGGNYGYTF
-,TRBJ2-7,TRBD1,TRBV6-5,TGTGCCAGCACTCCGAGCCGGGACAGGCCCCTGGAGCAGTACTTC,CASTPSRDRPLEQYF
-,TRBJ1-4,-,TRBV14,TGTGCCAGCAGCCCCCTCGACACCGCAACTAATGAAAAACTGTTTTTT,CASSPLDTATNEKLFF
-,TRBJ2-2,TRBD2,TRBV5-1,TGCGCCAGCAGCCTAGCGGTCAACACCGGGGAGCTGTTTTTT,CASSLAVNTGELFF
-,TRBJ1-5,TRBD1,TRBV19,TGTGCCAGTAGGAAACCCACAGGGGTCTTAGTTCAGCCCCAGCATTTT,CASRKPTGVLVQPQHF
-,TRBJ2-7,TRBD2,TRBV18,TGTGCCAGCTCATCGGATCGACGGACTAGCGGGTTCAACTACGAGCAGTACTTC,CASSSDRRTSGFNYEQYF
-,TRBJ2-5,-,TRBV5-1,TGCGCCAGCAGCTTGGCCTCAGGCTTCCAAGAGACCCAGTACTTC,CASSLASGFQETQYF
-,TRBJ2-2,-,TRBV4-1,TGCGCCAGCAGCCAAGAAAGGCGAGTCAGGGGGAACACCGGGGAGCTGTTTTTT,CASSQERRVRGNTGELFF
few,TRBJ2-7,TRBD2,TRBV29-1,TGCAGCGTTGGGGAGGGGACCTACGAGCAGTACTTC,CSVGEGTYEQYF
few,TRBJ1-1,-,TRBV19,TGTGCCAGTAGTATCGGTCCGAACACTGAAGCTTTCTTT,CASSIGPNTEAFF
-,TRBJ1-5,-,TRBV15,TGTGCCACCAGCGGAGGGGGGGACTATCAGCCCCAGCATTTT,CATSGGGDYQPQHF